This TCR beta chain was observed in a study of CD8+ T cells in alopecia areata. The study team obtained lesional scalp punch biopsies and peripheral blood from alopecia areata patients. From PBMCs, CD4+ and CD8+ T cells were sorted. Extraction of RNA preceded its reverse transcription into cDNA, which served as the sequencing template. The repertoire was sequenced with immunoSEQ multiplex PCR; TCRdb's copy has only in-frame clones and lacks some. The sample contains approximately 34,000 clones, less than 70% of which appear only once. This clone was picked up many times. The J segment lost 6 bases and the V segment lost 4 bases, leaving 12 bases of the junction unmatched. CDR1 is SEHNR and CDR2 is FQNEAQ in the germline V gene (reference sequence). The CDR3 totals 16 residues.

The chain combines TRBV7-9 with TRBJ2-7; 10 bases match TRBD1. The sample was NKG2D-high CD8+ T cells sorted from blood. The clonotype comes from a human donor with alopecia areata. As DNA, the CDR3 is TGTGCCAGCAGCTCACCCCTTAGGGGACAGGGGAGCGAGCAGTACTTC. It translates to CASSSPLRGQGSEQYF.